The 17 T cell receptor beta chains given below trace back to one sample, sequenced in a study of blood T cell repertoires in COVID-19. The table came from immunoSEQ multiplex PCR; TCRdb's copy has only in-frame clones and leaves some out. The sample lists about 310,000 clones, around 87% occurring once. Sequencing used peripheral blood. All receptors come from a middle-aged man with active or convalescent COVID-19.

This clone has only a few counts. The CDR3 is CASRWTGGTNEKLFF. DNA for the CDR3: TGTGCCAGCAGATGGACAGGGGGCACTAATGAAAAACTGTTTTTT. This chain links TRBV27 with TRBJ1-4; 11 bases fit TRBD1. Germline V lookup: CDR1 MNHEY, CDR2 SMNVEV (reference sequence). The CDR3 has 15 residues. Trimming cost V 6 bases and J 2 bases; bases outside gene matches: 2.

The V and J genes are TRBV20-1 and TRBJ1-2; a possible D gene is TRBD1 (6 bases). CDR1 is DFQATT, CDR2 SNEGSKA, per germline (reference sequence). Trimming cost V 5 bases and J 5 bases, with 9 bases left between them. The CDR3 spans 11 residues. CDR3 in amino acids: CSAFRGYGYTF. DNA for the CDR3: TGCAGTGCTTTTAGGGGGTATGGCTACACCTTC.

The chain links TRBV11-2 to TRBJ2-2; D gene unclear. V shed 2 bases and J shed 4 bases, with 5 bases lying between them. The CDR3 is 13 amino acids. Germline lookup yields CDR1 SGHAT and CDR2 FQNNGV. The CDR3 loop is CASSLFGTGELFF. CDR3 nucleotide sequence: TGTGCCAGCAGCTTATTCGGCACCGGGGAGCTGTTTTTT.

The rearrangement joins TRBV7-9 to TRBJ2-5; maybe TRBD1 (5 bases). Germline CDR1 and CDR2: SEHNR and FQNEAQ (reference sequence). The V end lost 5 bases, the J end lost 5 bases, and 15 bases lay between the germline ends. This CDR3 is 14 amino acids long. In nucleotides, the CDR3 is TGTGCCAGCAGCGCCCGGACACTGAGGGAGACCCAGTACTTC. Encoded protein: CASSARTLRETQYF.

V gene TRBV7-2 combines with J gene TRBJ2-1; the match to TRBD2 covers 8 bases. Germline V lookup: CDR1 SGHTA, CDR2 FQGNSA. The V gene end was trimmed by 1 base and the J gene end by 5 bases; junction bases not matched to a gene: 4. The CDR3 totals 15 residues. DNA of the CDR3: TGTGCCAGCAGCTTAGACGGGGGGGCACACAATGAGCAGTTCTTC. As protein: CASSLDGGAHNEQFF.

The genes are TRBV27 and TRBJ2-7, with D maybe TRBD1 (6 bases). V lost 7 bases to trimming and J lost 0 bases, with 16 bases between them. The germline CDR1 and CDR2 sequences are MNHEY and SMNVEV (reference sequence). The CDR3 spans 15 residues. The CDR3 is CASMVPGQNSYEQYF. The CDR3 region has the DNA TGTGCCAGCATGGTCCCGGGACAAAACTCCTACGAGCAGTACTTC.

CDR3 in DNA: TGTGCCATCGCCGAGACTGGAAACACCATATATTTT. Protein: CAIAETGNTIYF. The chain links TRBV10-3 to TRBJ1-3; D is ambiguous. Per the germline V gene, CDR1 is ENHRY and CDR2 is SYGVKD. This CDR3 is built from 12 residues. The germline V and J ends were trimmed by 8 bases and 2 bases, with 7 bases remaining between them.

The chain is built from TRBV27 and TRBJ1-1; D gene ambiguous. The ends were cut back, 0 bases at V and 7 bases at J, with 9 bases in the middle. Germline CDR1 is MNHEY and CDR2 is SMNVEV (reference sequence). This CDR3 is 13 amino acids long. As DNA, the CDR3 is TGTGCCAGCAGTTTATCGGCCCGAGGTGAAGCTTTCTTT. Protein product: CASSLSARGEAFF.

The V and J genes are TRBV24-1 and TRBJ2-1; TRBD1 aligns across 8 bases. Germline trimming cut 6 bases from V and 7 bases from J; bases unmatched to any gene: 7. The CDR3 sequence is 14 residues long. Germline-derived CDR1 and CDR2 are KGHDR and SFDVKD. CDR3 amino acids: CATSPTGGRNEQFF. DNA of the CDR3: TGTGCCACCAGTCCTACAGGGGGAAGGAATGAGCAGTTCTTC.

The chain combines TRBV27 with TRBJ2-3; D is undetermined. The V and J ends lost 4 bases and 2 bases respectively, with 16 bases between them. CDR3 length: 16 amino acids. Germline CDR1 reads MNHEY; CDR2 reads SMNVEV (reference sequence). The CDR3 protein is CASSSPSSPLTDTQYF. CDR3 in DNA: TGTGCCAGCAGTTCCCCTAGTTCTCCACTCACAGATACGCAGTATTTT.

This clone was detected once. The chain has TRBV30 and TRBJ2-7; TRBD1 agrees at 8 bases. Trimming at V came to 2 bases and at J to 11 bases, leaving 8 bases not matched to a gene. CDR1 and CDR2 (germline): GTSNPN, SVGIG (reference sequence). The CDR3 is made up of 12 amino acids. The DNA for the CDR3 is TGTGCCTGGAGTTTGAGTCAGGGGGCAGAGTACTTC. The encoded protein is CAWSLSQGAEYF. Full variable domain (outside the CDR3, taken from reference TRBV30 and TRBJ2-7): SQTIHQWPATLVQPVGSPLSLECTVEGTSNPNLYWYRQAAGRGLQLLFYSVGIGQISSEVPQNLSASRPQDRQFILSSKKLLLSDSGFYLCAWSLSQGAEYFGPGTRLTVT.

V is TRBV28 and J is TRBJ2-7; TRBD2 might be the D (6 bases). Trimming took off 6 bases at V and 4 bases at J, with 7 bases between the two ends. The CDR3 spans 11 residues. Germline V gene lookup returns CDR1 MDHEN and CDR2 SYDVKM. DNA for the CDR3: TGTGCCAGCAGCGGGGGTTACGAGCAGTACTTC. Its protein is CASSGGYEQYF.

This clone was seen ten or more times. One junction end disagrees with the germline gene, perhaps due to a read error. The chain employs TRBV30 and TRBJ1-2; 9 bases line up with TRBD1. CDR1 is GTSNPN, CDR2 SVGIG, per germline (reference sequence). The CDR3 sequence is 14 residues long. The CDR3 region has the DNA TGTGCCTGGGGGCGGGACAGGGCTAAGTATGGCTACACCTTC. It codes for CAWGRDRAKYGYTF. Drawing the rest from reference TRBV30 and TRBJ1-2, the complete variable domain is SQTIHQWPATLVQPVGSPLSLECTVEGTSNPNLYWYRQAAGRGLQLLFYSVGIGQISSEVPQNLSASRPQDRQFILSSKKLLLSDSGFYLCAWGRDRAKYGYTFGSGTRLTVV.

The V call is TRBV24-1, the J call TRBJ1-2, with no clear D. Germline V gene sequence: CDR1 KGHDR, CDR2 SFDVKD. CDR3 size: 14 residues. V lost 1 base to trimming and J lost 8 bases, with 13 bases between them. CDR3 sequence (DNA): TGTGCCACCAGTGATTTAAGCAGACGAGGCGGCTACACCTTC. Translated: CATSDLSRRGGYTF.

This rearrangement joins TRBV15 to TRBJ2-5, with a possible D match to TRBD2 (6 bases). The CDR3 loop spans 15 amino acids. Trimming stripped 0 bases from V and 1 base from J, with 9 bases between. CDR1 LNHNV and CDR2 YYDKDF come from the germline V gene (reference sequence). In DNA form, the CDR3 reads TGTGCCACCAGCAGAGATCCGGGACTCCAAGAGACCCAGTACTTC. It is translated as CATSRDPGLQETQYF.

In DNA, the CDR3 is TGCGCCAGCAGCTTGGCAACAGGCTATGGGAATGAAAAACTGTTTTTT. Protein: CASSLATGYGNEKLFF. The chain employs TRBV5-1 and TRBJ1-4; weak D call: TRBD1 (5 bases). CDR3 size: 16 residues. Germline CDR1 is SGHRS and CDR2 is YFSETQ. V was clipped by 0 bases and J by 5 bases, with 14 bases between them.

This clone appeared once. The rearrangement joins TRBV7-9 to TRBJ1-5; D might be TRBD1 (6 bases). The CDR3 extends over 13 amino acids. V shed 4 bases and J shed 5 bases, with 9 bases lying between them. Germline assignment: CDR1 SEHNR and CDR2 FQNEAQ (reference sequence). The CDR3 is CASSSDRYQPQHF. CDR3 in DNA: TGTGCCAGCAGCTCCGACAGGTATCAGCCCCAGCATTTT.